This is a list of T cell receptor beta chains from one sample in a study of blood T cell repertoires in COVID-19. TCRdb keeps only in-frame clones here, not all; method: immunoSEQ multiplex PCR. The sample consists of about 290,000 clones, 75% to 90% of them appearing once. The sequencing sample was made of peripheral blood. Receptor source: a woman under 40 with active or convalescent COVID-19. The CDR3 runs from the conserved cysteine through the conserved F or W. The D gene is left open where the match is weak.

>-|TRBV7-9|16|TRBJ1-2
CASSLSLRGRSYGYTF
>TRBD1|TRBV18|15|TRBJ2-7
CASSPRQGAGYEQYF
>TRBD1|TRBV7-4|18|TRBJ2-2
CASITSWDRGRGCGELFF
>-|TRBV28|16|TRBJ1-3
CASSLRGGSAGNTIYF
>TRBD2|TRBV7-2|15|TRBJ2-5
CASSLEGLATETQYF
>-|TRBV7-9|13|TRBJ2-3
CASKLSSTDTQYF
>-|TRBV27|15|TRBJ2-7
CASSLSGSETYEQYF
>-|TRBV28|15|TRBJ1-5
CASRPQGRGNQPQHF
>-|TRBV4-2|13|TRBJ1-1
CASSQVLNTEAFF
>-|TRBV30|12|TRBJ1-1
CAWGRGLTEAFF
>-|TRBV19|13|TRBJ2-2
CASLETLTGELFF
>-|TRBV3-1/TRBV3-2|13|TRBJ2-5
CASSHSSQETQYF
>TRBD2|TRBV5-6|16|TRBJ2-1
CASSLGAGGIYNEQFF
>-|TRBV3-1/TRBV3-2|15|TRBJ1-2
CASSRTGQGGYGYTF
>TRBD1|TRBV5-1|14|TRBJ2-7
CASRSGQETYEQYF
>TRBD2|TRBV27|16|TRBJ2-5
CASSPAGGALLETQYF
>-|TRBV9|16|TRBJ1-5
CASSVGGGSGHQPQHF
>TRBD2|TRBV2|15|TRBJ2-3
CASSRSGGPWDTQYF
>TRBD1|TRBV7-9|14|TRBJ1-1
CASSPTGGVAEAFF
>TRBD2|TRBV7-6|20|TRBJ2-2
CASSLPGGASGLEGTGELFF
>-|TRBV7-3|15|TRBJ1-6
CASSLDGRGGSPLHF
>-|TRBV18|16|TRBJ2-5
CASSPPSGSAWKTQYF
>TRBD1|TRBV7-2|14|TRBJ1-2
CASSAAGTGYGYTF
>TRBD1|TRBV5-4|15|TRBJ1-2
CASSSRTGSGYGYTF
>-|TRBV18|15|TRBJ1-4
CASSPRGKTNEKLFF
>TRBD1|TRBV5-1|14|TRBJ2-1
CASSLRQGNNEQFF
>TRBD2|TRBV18|15|TRBJ2-7
CASSTTSGGTYEQYF
>-|TRBV5-1|13|TRBJ2-3
CASLYEGTDTQYF
>-|TRBV6-5|14|TRBJ1-1
CASRPRFGRGEAFF
>-|TRBV30|14|TRBJ1-5
CAWSAGWGLGPQHF
>-|TRBV30|14|TRBJ2-5
CAWSGGRGQETQYF
>TRBD2|TRBV7-9|15|TRBJ2-1
CASSRLAGGLNEQFF
>-|TRBV25-1|14|TRBJ2-3
CASSESGPSDTQYF
>TRBD2|TRBV6-5|15|TRBJ2-3
CASSLLAGVTDTQYF
>TRBD1|TRBV18|13|TRBJ2-1
CASSLDRGSEQFF